What follows are 3 T cell receptor beta chains derived from one specimen sequenced in a study of shared clonotypes between healthy human individuals. Libraries were prepared by immunoSEQ multiplex PCR; TCRdb keeps only in-frame clonotypes and omits some of them. The data show nearly 750,000 clones, roughly 72% seen once. Sequenced sample: memory CD4+ T cells sorted from blood. Subset indicated: CD45RA-negative fraction. Every receptor here comes from a woman in her 30s in good health.

This clone was seen more than once but under ten times. The chain links TRBV27 to TRBJ2-2; TRBD2 matches 7 bases. The germline V gene has CDR1 MNHEY and CDR2 SMNVEV (reference sequence). The trim removed 6 bases at V and 3 bases at J, leaving 10 bases unmatched. The length of the CDR3 is 16 residues. The DNA of the CDR3 is TGTGCCAGCAGGTCGGGAGGCCCCCCTTACACCGGGGAGCTGTTTTTT. Residues: CASRSGGPPYTGELFF.

The CDR3 reads CASSFGQGNYGYTF. The DNA of the CDR3 is TGTGCCAGCAGTTTCGGACAGGGGAACTATGGCTACACCTTC. The chain has TRBV27 and TRBJ1-2; TRBD1 agrees at 9 bases. Trimming cost V 3 bases and J 2 bases; bases outside gene matches: 1. CDR3 length equals 14 residues. Germline V lookup: CDR1 MNHEY, CDR2 SMNVEV (reference sequence).

The CDR3 DNA reads as TGTGCCAGCGATTTTACAGAACCCTACAATGAGCAGTTCTTC. Residues: CASDFTEPYNEQFF. The rearrangement uses TRBV6-1 and TRBJ2-1, with D unresolved. The CDR3 contains 14 residues. From germline, CDR1 is MNHNS and CDR2 SASEGT. Trimming pared 8 bases from V and 2 bases from J, leaving 13 bases between.